This T cell receptor (beta chain) was recorded in a study of Tregs in tolerant kidney transplant recipients (dated by TCRdb to 2018 to 2020). About the investigation overall: TCRbeta sequencing was used in the study to identify donor-specific regulatory T cells before combined kidney and bone marrow transplantation, and the identified cells were then tracked after transplant.

For TCRbeta CDR3 sequencing, genomic DNA from the sorted cells was extracted using the QIAGEN DNeasy Blood and Tissue Kit. Through immunoSEQ, high-throughput TCRbeta CDR3 sequencing was done commercially, including PCR amplification with internal controls and bias correction. For the original study's pipeline: A unique productive TCRbeta sequence was defined by the CDR3 nucleotide sequence when primers matched, and otherwise by the CDR3 amino acid sequence together with the Vbeta and Jbeta genes. To correct for sorting error, sequences found in more than one sorted population at a frequency ratio of 2:1 or less were discarded, and the remaining shared sequences were assigned to the population with the higher frequency. Sequences were defined as donor-reactive when expanded at least 5-fold in CFSE-low cells versus unstimulated cells and present at a frequency of at least 0.01% in CFSE-low cells. Repertoire divergence was quantified by Jensen-Shannon divergence using the top 100 TCRbeta sequences ranked by frequency. For samples with multiple sequencing runs, sorting error was corrected separately for each run before the runs were pooled. In TCRdb, the immuneACCESS table is reduced to in-frame sequences with V and J assigned. These tables do not hold every clone; where another copy was compared, an unresolved V gene accounts for under half, and the others remain unexplained. That table is the source of V, J and clone size, and D and trimming were worked out from the DNA. This sample's table has entries for nearly 15,000 clones. In total, the top ten clones hold roughly 4% of the sample.

The CDR3 contains 16 residues, cysteine and phenylalanine counted. Shown are 39 bases from within the CDR3, in frame from base 1. In the germline V gene, CDR1 corresponds to MGHRA and CDR2 to YSYEKL. Unmatched junction bases come to 6, with V trimmed by 0 bases and J by 3 bases. About this clone itself: The antigen it recognizes is unknown. The CDR3 end is not reached by the read, which stops 3 residues before it; the germline J gene fills it in.

General conclusions and limits of the study: For some patients the PCR primers changed over time, which made it impossible to compare the samples from those patients at the nucleotide level. Donor-specific Treg expansion exceeded global Treg expansion in tolerant patients, suggesting antigen-driven rather than nonspecific expansion. The most biologically relevant and donor-specific TCRbeta repertoire appeared to be identified by expanding Tregs with activated donor B cells. Because the study included only a small number of patients, the results must be confirmed in larger populations and under other immunosuppression protocols. Biological reproducibility was not examined directly, but technical replication error appeared to be minimal.

The transplants used related donors along with nonmyeloablative bone marrow transplantation, and in the human trials mixed chimerism was transient. Thawed PBMCs were FACS-sorted into unstimulated Tregs (CD4+CD25+CD127-), CD4+ non-Tregs (CD4+CD25-), CD4 cells and CD8 cells. Patients were 4 combined kidney and bone marrow transplant recipients from the ITN036ST trial, and only these trial subjects had samples available. Healthy control blood was processed to PBMCs with a Ficoll density gradient and then cryopreserved, whereas patient PBMCs were collected both before and after transplant. The sequencing here drew on CD4+ T cells from blood (PBMCs), taken 12 months after the transplant. The receptor comes from a human patient who received a combined kidney and bone marrow transplant. After a transplant, some T cells may be of graft donor origin. The V gene is TRBV4-1 and the J gene is TRBJ2-3, and TRBD2 matches 7 of the central bases. CDR3 DNA (partial): TGCGCCAGCAGCCAAGACGGGGGGAGTCGGACAGATACG. It encodes CASSQDGGSRTDT. The CDR3 as a whole reads CASSQDGGSRTDTQYF.